These T cell receptor beta chains were read from a single sample in a study of T-cell memory formation after mild COVID-19. TCRdb re-called the 5' RACE reads through MiXCR, storing one row per CDR3 protein. The sample includes 350,000 to 400,000 distinct CDR3 sequences, approximately 21% of them seen just once. The specimen sequenced was PBMCs or a T cell subset sorted from them (not recorded which). The origin of the receptors is an adult woman who had mild COVID-19 (a few samples of this study predate the infection). Cell type and time point are not known. CDR3s include the opening cysteine and the closing phenylalanine or tryptophan. Each record gives: clone size, D gene, J gene, V gene, CDR3 protein, CDR3 DNA. D genes are given only for firm matches. Clone size, where shown, is once, few, many, or a class for clones that have expanded.

>many|NA|TRBJ2-2|TRBV24-1
CATSGTIAGELFF
TGTGCCACCAGTGGTACAATCGCCGGGGAGCTGTTTTTT
>NA|NA|TRBJ2-1|TRBV7-2
CASSLSGRQSNEQFF
TGTGCCAGCAGCTTATCGGGGCGGCAGAGTAATGAGCAGTTCTTC
>NA|NA|TRBJ2-5|TRBV30
CAWSQAYNQETQYF
TGTGCCTGGAGTCAGGCTTATAACCAAGAGACCCAGTACTTC
>many|NA|TRBJ2-1|TRBV4-1
CASSPRQDNEQFF
TGCGCCAGCAGCCCACGACAGGACAATGAGCAGTTCTTC
>few|TRBD2|TRBJ2-1|TRBV5-5
CASSLVAGGLFNEQFF
TGTGCCAGCAGCTTGGTAGCGGGGGGACTTTTCAATGAGCAGTTCTTC
>NA|NA|TRBJ2-7|TRBV7-6
CASSPLEGNEQYF
TGTGCCAGCAGCCCTCTCGAGGGGAACGAGCAGTACTTC
>NA|NA|TRBJ2-7|TRBV5-6
CASSFNPGPYRGQYF
TGTGCCAGCAGCTTTAATCCGGGGCCTTATCGAGGGCAGTACTTC
>NA|NA|TRBJ1-2|TRBV4-3
CASSPGPAGSYTF
TGCGCCAGCAGCCCAGGACCGGCAGGTTCCTACACCTTC
>few|TRBD2|TRBJ2-1|TRBV6-5
CASSYLTSGHNEQFF
TGTGCCAGCAGTTACTTAACTAGCGGACACAATGAGCAGTTCTTC
>NA|TRBD1|TRBJ2-5|TRBV4-1
CASSLRDRETQYF
TGCGCCAGCAGCCTCCGGGACAGGGAGACCCAGTACTTC